This T cell receptor beta chain was profiled in a study of T-cell memory formation after mild COVID-19 (dated by TCRdb to about 2021). Concerning the study at large: TCR sequence clusters from the two donors were largely donor specific. The cohort was made up of two young adult volunteers, one female and one male, who were previously healthy. In a couple of donors, T-cell clones that expanded and contracted after mild COVID-19 were tracked by sequencing TCRalpha and TCRbeta repertoires over time.

What the study reported, not specific to this receptor: SARS-CoV-2 specificity was not confirmed for the second-wave clones peaking on day 37. Clones that contracted from day 15 to 85 showed balanced CD4/CD8 phenotypes, whereas a second wave of clones that expanded from day 15 to 37 leaned towards CD4+. Contracting CD4+ clones were located mainly in the CM and EM memory subsets, whereas CD8+ clones were found to be enriched in EMRA. The detection of some responding clones in pre-infection memory suggests that pre-existing cross-reactive memory T cells joined the SARS-CoV-2 response. Only two mild cases were covered by the study, and larger cohorts that include severe cases with pre-infection samples were considered necessary.

Instrument used: Illumina NovaSeq 6000. Using 5'RACE with constant-segment primers, TCRalpha and TCRbeta cDNA libraries were constructed, with sample barcodes and unique molecular identifiers added in the process. Trizol reagent was used to extract RNA from every sample. Library amplification was performed in two PCR steps, and a second sample barcode and Illumina TruSeq adapters were introduced in the second step. Sequencing of the libraries was done on an Illumina NovaSeq, producing 2 x 150 bp paired-end reads. The source study handled its data this way. Demultiplexing of reads and collapsing into UMI-guided consensus sequences were performed with migec v1.2.7. Using mixcr v2.1.11, the UMI consensuses were aligned to TRA and TRB V and J templates and assembled into clonotypes. Expanded or contracted clonotypes were those called significant by both edgeR and NoisET, with noise models trained on biological replicates. edgeR calls used a false discovery rate-adjusted p below 0.01 and a log2 fold-change threshold of 1. PCA with hierarchical clustering of max-normalized trajectories of the 1000 most abundant clonotypes was used as exploratory dynamics analysis. Each responding clone was given a CD4 or CD8 phenotype based on the CD4+ and CD8+ repertoires, which had been sequenced separately. TCRdb passed the public sequencing reads through fastp at Q25 and MiXCR, retaining productive beta sequences. Merged by CDR3 protein, the rows form single entries marked with the most common genes and DNA. Clone size and V and J calls follow TCRdb, not the original study. The sample has 40,000 to 60,000 distinct CDR3 sequences on record, approximately 9% of them singletons. 12% of the sample is taken by the ten largest.

The germline V end is reduced by 4 bases and the J end by 5 bases; junction bases left unmatched: 9. CDR1 and CDR2 are drawn from the germline V gene: SGHRS, YFSETQ. The CDR3 starts with the cysteine, ends with the phenylalanine, and has 16 residues. Only the CDR3 portion is preserved as DNA: 48 bases, with reading frame beginning at the first base. In this sample, this clonotype turned up a few times. Its antigen target is currently unknown. Base-call qualities are not available, and no considerably larger clone is one nucleotide away. Ficoll-Paque density gradient centrifugation was the method used to isolate PBMCs.

The TCR originated in an adult woman who had mild COVID-19 (a few samples of this study predate the infection). The sample titles of this study are shuffled in the database, so cell type and time point are left out; the donor was told from shared clones. The chain joins TRBV5-1 to TRBJ2-3, with 11 bases matching TRBD2. The sample taken for sequencing was PBMCs or a T cell subset sorted from them (not recorded which). The bases are TGCGCCAGCAGCCAAATTAGCGGGGGGGCTAGAGATACGCAGTATTTT. This translates into CASSQISGGARDTQYF.